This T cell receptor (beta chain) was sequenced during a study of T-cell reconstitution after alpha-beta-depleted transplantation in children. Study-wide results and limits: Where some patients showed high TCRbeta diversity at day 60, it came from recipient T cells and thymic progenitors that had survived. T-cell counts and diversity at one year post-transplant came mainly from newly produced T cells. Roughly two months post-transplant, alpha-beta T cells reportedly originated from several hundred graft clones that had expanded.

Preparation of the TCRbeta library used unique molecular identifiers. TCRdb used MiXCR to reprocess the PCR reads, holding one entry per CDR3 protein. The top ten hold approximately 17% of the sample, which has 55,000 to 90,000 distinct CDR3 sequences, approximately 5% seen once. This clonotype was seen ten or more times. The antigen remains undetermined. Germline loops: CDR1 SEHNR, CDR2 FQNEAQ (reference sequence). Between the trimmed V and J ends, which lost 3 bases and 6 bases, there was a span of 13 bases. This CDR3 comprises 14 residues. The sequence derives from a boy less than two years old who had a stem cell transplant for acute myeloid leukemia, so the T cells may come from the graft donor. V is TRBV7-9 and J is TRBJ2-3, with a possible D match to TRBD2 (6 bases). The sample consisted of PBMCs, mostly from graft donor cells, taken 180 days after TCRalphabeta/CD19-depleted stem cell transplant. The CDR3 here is CASSLRRGGDTQYF. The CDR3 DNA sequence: TGTGCCAGCAGCTTGAGGAGGGGCGGCGATACGCAGTATTTT. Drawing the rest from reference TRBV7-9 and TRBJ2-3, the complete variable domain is DTGVSQNPRHKITKRGQNVTFRCDPISEHNRLYWYRQTLGQGPEFLTYFQNEAQLEKSRLLSDRFSAERPKGSFSTLEIQRTEQGDSAMYLCASSLRRGGDTQYFGPGTRLTVL.